The 32 T cell receptor beta chains presented below share a single source sample, sequenced in a study of blood T cell repertoires in COVID-19. The repertoire was sequenced with immunoSEQ multiplex PCR; TCRdb's copy has only in-frame clones and lacks some. The sample shows 350,000 to 450,000 clones, about 87% of them seen only once. Sequenced material: peripheral blood. The receptors originated from a woman aged 55-69 years with COVID-19, enrolled during active disease.

This chain joins TRBV10-3 and TRBJ2-7; 9 positions agree with TRBD1. CDR1 ENHRY and CDR2 SYGVKD come from the germline V gene. J gave up 7 bases and V 5 bases, and 6 bases lay outside the gene matches. The CDR3 spans 13 residues. The CDR3 region has the DNA TGTGCCATCAGTCGGACAGGGGCGGAGGAGCAGTACTTC. Its protein product is CAISRTGAEEQYF.

V gene TRBV2 combines with J gene TRBJ2-3; D is possibly TRBD2 (6 bases). With 6 bases removed from V and 1 base from J, the gap between germline ends came to 8 bases. This CDR3 region has 13 residues. Germline assignment: CDR1 SNHLY and CDR2 FYNNEI. CDR3 region: CASRRDGTDTQYF. As DNA, the CDR3 is TGTGCCAGCAGGCGGGATGGCACAGATACGCAGTATTTT.

This clone appeared a few times. The chain recombines TRBV18 with TRBJ1-2; D might be TRBD1 (5 bases). Per germline, CDR1 KGHSH and CDR2 LQKENI. The CDR3 loop spans 14 amino acids. V dropped 3 bases and J dropped 1 base, with 9 bases sitting between them. CDR3 in DNA: TGTGCCAGCTCACCGTCAGGACATAACTATGGCTACACCTTC. This sequence encodes CASSPSGHNYGYTF.

V is TRBV5-1 and J is TRBJ2-5; 8 bases line up with TRBD2. Germline V gene data show CDR1 as SGHRS and CDR2 as YFSETQ. Unmatched junction bases numbered 5, after V lost 4 bases and J lost 0 bases. The CDR3 is made up of 15 amino acids. This CDR3 is CASSRSAGDQETQYF. CDR3 coding DNA: TGCGCCAGCAGCCGGTCAGCGGGGGACCAAGAGACCCAGTACTTC.

This clone was seen only a few times. This chain links TRBV3-1 (or the pseudogene TRBV3-2) with TRBJ1-2; TRBD1 matches 11 bases. This CDR3 has 12 residues. Germline CDR1 reads LGHDT; CDR2 reads YNNKEL (reference sequence). V was clipped by 6 bases and J by 8 bases; unmatched bases: 2. The CDR3 loop is CASSGTGGGYTF. The CDR3 region has the DNA TGTGCCAGCAGTGGGACAGGGGGAGGCTACACCTTC.

The genes are TRBV2 and TRBJ1-5; 9 bases agree with TRBD1. The CDR3 consists of 14 residues. The V segment lost 5 bases and the J segment 6 bases; nucleotides outside the gene matches: 5. CDR1 and CDR2 from the germline V gene are SNHLY and FYNNEI. As DNA, the CDR3 is TGTGCCAGCAGTCGGACAGGGGCGGGTCAGCCCCAGCATTTT. It specifies CASSRTGAGQPQHF.

A few counts support this clone. The chain links TRBV5-4 to TRBJ1-3; D not certain. This CDR3 has 13 amino acids. Germline V gene data show CDR1 as SGHNT and CDR2 as YYREEE (reference sequence). V was pared by 4 bases and J by 3 bases, with 8 bases between. The CDR3 region is CASSRGSGNTIYF. CDR3 coding DNA: TGTGCCAGCAGCCGGGGTAGTGGAAACACCATATATTTT.

The rearrangement links TRBV6-4 to TRBJ1-4; D is possibly TRBD1 (6 bases). CDR3 size: 16 residues. V lost 9 bases to trimming and J lost 7 bases, with 24 bases between them. Germline V gene lookup returns CDR1 MRHNA and CDR2 SNTAGT. In DNA form, the CDR3 reads TGTGCCAGAATCCCCCTCTCCAGGACAGATCCTGAAAAACTGTTTTTT. Its translation: CARIPLSRTDPEKLFF.

The chain couples TRBV12-5 to TRBJ2-3; 13 bases agree with TRBD2. CDR1 is LGHNT and CDR2 is FRNRAP in the germline V gene. With V trimmed by 6 bases and J by 2 bases, 2 bases remained unmatched. The CDR3 length is 15 residues. The CDR3 DNA reads TGTGCTAGTGGGGGACTAGCGGGGAACACAGATACGCAGTATTTT. Amino acids: CASGGLAGNTDTQYF.

The chain carries TRBV19 and TRBJ2-3, with TRBD1 matching 7 bases. CDR1 is LNHDA and CDR2 is SQIVND in the germline V gene (reference sequence). The CDR3 spans 16 residues. V shed 6 bases, J shed 2 bases, and the junction held 11 bases outside the gene matches. CDR3 protein: CASRLFGTADTDTQYF. CDR3 DNA sequence: TGTGCCAGTAGACTGTTCGGGACAGCGGACACAGATACGCAGTATTTT.

The gene calls are TRBV9 and TRBJ2-1, with unresolved D. CDR1 and CDR2 from the germline V gene are SGDLS and YYNGEE. Trimming pared 4 bases from V and 2 bases from J, leaving 13 bases between. The CDR3 is 15 residues long. The CDR3 reads CASSPSWATYNEQFF. As DNA, the CDR3 is TGTGCCAGCAGCCCCTCTTGGGCAACCTACAATGAGCAGTTCTTC.

J is TRBJ2-3 and V is TRBV10-3; 14 bases are a match to TRBD2. Germline trimming cut 0 bases from V and 5 bases from J; bases unmatched to any gene: 4. The CDR3 covers 17 residues. Germline assignment: CDR1 ENHRY and CDR2 SYGVKD. CDR3 protein: CAISESTSGGAEDTQYF. The CDR3 DNA reads TGTGCCATCAGTGAGTCGACTAGCGGGGGGGCCGAAGATACGCAGTATTTT.

This clone has just a few counts. The rearrangement uses TRBV4-1 and TRBJ2-4, with D perhaps TRBD1 (6 bases). CDR1 MGHRA and CDR2 YSYEKL come from the germline V gene. V was trimmed by 4 bases and J by 3 bases, leaving 16 bases between them. This CDR3 region has 16 residues. CDR3 in DNA: TGCGCCAGCAGCCCTAAACAGGGATGGAGCAAAAACATTCAGTACTTC. Its protein is CASSPKQGWSKNIQYF.

This clone was seen a few times. This chain links TRBV5-1 with TRBJ2-7; the D gene is possibly TRBD2 (6 bases). This CDR3 has 15 amino acids. The V and J ends lost 2 bases and 3 bases respectively, with 15 bases between them. Germline values: CDR1 SGHRS, CDR2 YFSETQ. CDR3 DNA sequence: TGCGCCAGCAGCTTTCTGAGCGGGTCAATCTACGAGCAGTACTTC. This sequence encodes CASSFLSGSIYEQYF.

V gene TRBV5-1 combines with J gene TRBJ2-7, with D perhaps TRBD2 (6 bases). From germline, CDR1 is SGHRS and CDR2 YFSETQ. This CDR3 has 15 amino acids. V was clipped by 4 bases and J by 2 bases, with 16 bases between them. The CDR3 DNA sequence: TGCGCCAGCAGCGGGCTTGGCCGGGGGACCTACGAGCAGTACTTC. Translated, it gives CASSGLGRGTYEQYF.

The chain has TRBV5-1 and TRBJ2-6, with a possible D match to TRBD2 (5 bases). Between the trimmed V and J ends, which lost 0 bases and 6 bases, there was a span of 13 bases. The CDR3 is 16 amino acids. Germline CDR1 and CDR2: SGHRS and YFSETQ. The CDR3 DNA is TGCGCCAGCAGCTTGGCCTCGGGGTCCCTGGCCAACGTCCTGACTTTC. The encoded protein is CASSLASGSLANVLTF.

This sequence joins TRBV3-1 (or the pseudogene TRBV3-2) and TRBJ2-7; maybe TRBD2 (6 bases). Germline values: CDR1 LGHDT, CDR2 YNNKEL (reference sequence). CDR3 length: 16 residues. V dropped 4 bases and J dropped 0 bases, with 16 bases sitting between them. The CDR3 DNA reads as TGTGCCAGCAGCCTGCATTCCGGGACTTCCTCCTACGAGCAGTACTTC. Amino acids: CASSLHSGTSSYEQYF.

The rearrangement links TRBV7-8 to TRBJ1-1, with D perhaps TRBD1 (6 bases). V was trimmed by 4 bases and J by 5 bases, leaving 14 bases between them. Per the germline V gene, CDR1 is SGHVS and CDR2 is FQNEAQ. CDR3 length equals 14 residues. CDR3 nucleotide sequence: TGTGCCAGCAGCTGGGGGGGGCGCAATACTGAAGCTTTCTTT. As protein: CASSWGGRNTEAFF.

This clone was counted a single time. The CDR3 DNA follows: TGTGCCAGCAGCCTGACAGAGTATAATTCACCCCTCCACTTT. Encoded protein: CASSLTEYNSPLHF. This chain joins TRBV2 and TRBJ1-6; the D gene is possibly TRBD1 (5 bases). The CDR3 is 14 amino acids. Germline-derived CDR1 and CDR2 are SNHLY and FYNNEI. V was shortened by 6 bases and J by 4 bases, with 10 bases between the two germline ends.

This clone was observed a few times. The chain is built from TRBV5-6 and TRBJ2-5; 10 positions agree with TRBD1. The junction had 3 bases not matched to a gene; V was cut back by 3 bases and J by 1 base. Germline V CDR1 and CDR2: SGHDT, YYEEEE. The CDR3 length is 15 residues. The CDR3 DNA sequence: TGTGCCAGCAGCTGGGGGGACAGGGGCCAAGAGACCCAGTACTTC. Protein product: CASSWGDRGQETQYF.

The V and J genes are TRBV6-5 and TRBJ2-1; 9 nucleotides align to TRBD2. This CDR3 region has 14 residues. V shed 0 bases, J shed 7 bases, and the junction held 1 base outside the gene matches. CDR1 and CDR2 from the germline V gene are MNHEY and SVGAGI. This CDR3 is CASSYSTSGNEQFF. The CDR3 DNA follows: TGTGCCAGCAGTTACTCGACTAGCGGAAATGAGCAGTTCTTC.

This chain joins TRBV5-1 and TRBJ1-6, with 7 bases fitting TRBD1. The CDR3 covers 15 residues. In germline, CDR1 is SGHRS, CDR2 YFSETQ. J gave up 9 bases and V 0 bases, and 6 bases lay outside the gene matches. The CDR3 is CASSLDVTGTSPLHF. The CDR3 DNA reads as TGCGCCAGCAGCTTGGATGTGACAGGGACTTCACCCCTCCACTTT. The entire variable domain, with the rest obtained from reference TRBV5-1 and TRBJ1-6, is as follows: KAGVTQTPRYLIKTRGQQVTLSCSPISGHRSVSWYQQTPGQGLQFLFEYFSETQRNKGNFPGRFSGRQFSNSRSEMNVSTLELGDSALYLCASSLDVTGTSPLHFGNGTRLTVT.

The V and J genes are TRBV6-5 and TRBJ2-5, with no clear D. Germline assignment: CDR1 MNHEY and CDR2 SVGAGI. V lost 3 bases, J lost 7 bases, and 12 bases lay in between. The CDR3 extends over 13 amino acids. The DNA of the CDR3 is TGTGCCAGCAGTTATATCAGGCTGGGGACCCAGTACTTC. Translation: CASSYIRLGTQYF.

The chain combines TRBV4-2 with TRBJ2-1; 8 nucleotides align to TRBD2. The junction had 8 bases not matched to a gene; V was cut back by 1 base and J by 9 bases. This CDR3 spans 15 amino acids. CDR1 and CDR2 (germline): LGHNA, YNFKEQ. The CDR3 DNA reads TGTGCCAGCAGCCAAGGTTTCGGGGGGGCATTTGAGCAGTTCTTC. This codes for CASSQGFGGAFEQFF.

The rearrangement joins TRBV19 to TRBJ1-5; 8 bases match TRBD1. V gave up 5 bases and J gave up 1 base; unmatched junction bases: 7. The length of the CDR3 is 16 residues. Germline CDR1 is LNHDA and CDR2 is SQIVND (reference sequence). The CDR3 bases are TGTGCCAGTAGTCTCAGGGGGCCGTTGAGCAATCAGCCCCAGCATTTT. Translating it yields CASSLRGPLSNQPQHF.

The chain is built from TRBV7-8 and TRBJ2-1; 11 bases match TRBD1. Germline loops: CDR1 SGHVS, CDR2 FQNEAQ. The length of the CDR3 is 16 residues. J was trimmed by 11 bases and V by 7 bases; bases with no gene match: 16. As DNA, the CDR3 is TGTGCCAGCACCGCTCAAGAGGGACAGGGGGTCACACAGCAGTTCTTC. It specifies CASTAQEGQGVTQQFF.

This chain uses TRBV5-5 with TRBJ2-5, with 7 bases matching TRBD2. CDR3 length equals 14 residues. Germline lookup yields CDR1 SGHKS and CDR2 YYEKEE (reference sequence). Trimming took 4 bases from V and 4 from J; bases not matched to a gene: 7. DNA for the CDR3: TGTGCCAGCAGCGCATCGTGGGGGGGAGAGACCCAGTACTTC. Amino acid sequence: CASSASWGGETQYF.

The chain is built from TRBV9 and TRBJ1-4; 9 bases are a match to TRBD1. This CDR3 spans 15 amino acids. The germline CDR1 and CDR2 sequences are SGDLS and YYNGEE. V was pared by 5 bases and J by 8 bases, with 10 bases of the junction left unmatched. The CDR3 nucleotides are TGTGCCAGCAGTCGTACAGGGGGCGCGGGAGAAAAACTGTTTTTT. Translating it yields CASSRTGGAGEKLFF.

The chain couples TRBV18 to TRBJ1-6, with TRBD1 matching over 7 bases. This CDR3 has 16 amino acids. Germline V gene lookup returns CDR1 KGHSH and CDR2 LQKENI. After removal of 2 bases from V and 3 bases from J, the junction contained 4 bases not matched to a gene. The CDR3 spells CASSPTGDLYNSPLHF. The DNA for the CDR3 is TGTGCCAGCTCACCAACAGGGGATCTCTATAATTCACCCCTCCACTTT.

The chain joins TRBV3-1 (or the pseudogene TRBV3-2) to TRBJ1-2; TRBD1 agrees at 9 bases. This CDR3 has 14 amino acids. V lost 6 bases to trimming and J lost 3 bases; unmatched junction nucleotides: 5. Germline V gene lookup returns CDR1 LGHDT and CDR2 YNNKEL (reference sequence). CDR3 loop: CASRKGQGDYGYTF. The CDR3 DNA reads TGTGCCAGCAGGAAGGGACAGGGAGACTATGGCTACACCTTC.

The chain employs TRBV12-3 or TRBV12-4 and TRBJ1-1, with a tentative D call TRBD1 (5 bases). V lost 7 bases and J lost 1, with 10 bases in between. The CDR3 sequence is 13 residues long. CDR3 nucleotide sequence: TGTGCCAGCATGGACAATCCGAACACTGAAGCTTTCTTT. Protein sequence: CASMDNPNTEAFF.

The V gene is TRBV7-8, the J gene TRBJ1-4, with 9 bases matching TRBD1. V lost 5 bases, J lost 7 bases, and 5 bases stayed unmatched. The CDR3 is 14 amino acids. In germline, CDR1 is SGHVS, CDR2 FQNEAQ. CDR3 loop: CASSRDRASEKLFF. CDR3 nucleotides: TGTGCCAGCAGCCGGGACAGGGCCAGTGAAAAACTGTTTTTT.